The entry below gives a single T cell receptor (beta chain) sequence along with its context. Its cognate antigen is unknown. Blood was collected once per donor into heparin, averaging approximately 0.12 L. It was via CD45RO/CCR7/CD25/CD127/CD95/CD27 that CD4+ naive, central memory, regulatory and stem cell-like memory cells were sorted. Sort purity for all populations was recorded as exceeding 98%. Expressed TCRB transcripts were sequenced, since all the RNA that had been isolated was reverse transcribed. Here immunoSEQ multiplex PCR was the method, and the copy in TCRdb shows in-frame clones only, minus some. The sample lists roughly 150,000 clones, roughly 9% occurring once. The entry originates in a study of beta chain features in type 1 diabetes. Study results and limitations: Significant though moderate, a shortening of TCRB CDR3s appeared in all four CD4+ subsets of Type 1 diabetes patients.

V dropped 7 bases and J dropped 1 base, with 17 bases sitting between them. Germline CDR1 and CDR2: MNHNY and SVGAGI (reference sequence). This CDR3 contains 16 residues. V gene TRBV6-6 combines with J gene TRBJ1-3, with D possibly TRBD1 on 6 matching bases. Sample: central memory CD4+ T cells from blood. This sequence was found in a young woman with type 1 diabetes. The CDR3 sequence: CASNPTGTPSGNTIYF. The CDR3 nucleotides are TGTGCCAGCAACCCAACCGGGACACCATCTGGAAACACCATATATTTT.